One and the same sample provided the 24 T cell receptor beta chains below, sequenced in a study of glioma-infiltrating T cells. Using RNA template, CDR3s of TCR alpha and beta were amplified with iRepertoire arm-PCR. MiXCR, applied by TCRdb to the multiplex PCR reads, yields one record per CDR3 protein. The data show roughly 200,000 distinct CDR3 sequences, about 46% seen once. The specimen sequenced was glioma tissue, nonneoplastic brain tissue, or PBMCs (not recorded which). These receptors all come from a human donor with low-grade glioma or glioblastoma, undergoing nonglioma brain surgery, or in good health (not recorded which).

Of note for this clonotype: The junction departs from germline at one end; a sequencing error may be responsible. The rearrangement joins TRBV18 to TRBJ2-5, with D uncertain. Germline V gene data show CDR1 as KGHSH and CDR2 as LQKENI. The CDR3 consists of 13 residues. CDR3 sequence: CARSPGVQETQYF. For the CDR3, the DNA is TGTGCCAGATCACCAGGTGTCCAAGAGACCCAGTACTTC.

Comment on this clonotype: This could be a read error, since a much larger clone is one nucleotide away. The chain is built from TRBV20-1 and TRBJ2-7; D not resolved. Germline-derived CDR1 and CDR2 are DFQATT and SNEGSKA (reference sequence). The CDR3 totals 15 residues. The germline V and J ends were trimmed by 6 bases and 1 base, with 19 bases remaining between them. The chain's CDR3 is CSARPLPVPSYEQYF. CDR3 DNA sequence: TGCAGTGCGAGGCCCTTGCCGGTACCTTCCTACGAGCAGTACTTC.

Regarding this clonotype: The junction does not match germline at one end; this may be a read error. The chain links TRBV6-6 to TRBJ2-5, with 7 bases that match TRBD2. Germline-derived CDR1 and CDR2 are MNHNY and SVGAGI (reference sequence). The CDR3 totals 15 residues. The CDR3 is CASSEPREARKTQYF. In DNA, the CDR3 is TGCGCCAGCAGTGAGCCCCGGGAGGCCAGGAAGACCCAGTACTTC.

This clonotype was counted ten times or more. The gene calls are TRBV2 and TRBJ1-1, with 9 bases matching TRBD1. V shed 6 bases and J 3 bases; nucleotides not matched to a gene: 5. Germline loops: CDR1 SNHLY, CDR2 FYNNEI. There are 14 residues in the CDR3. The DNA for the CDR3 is TGTGCCAGCAGCATACAGGGGGCGGACACTGAAGCTTTCTTT. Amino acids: CASSIQGADTEAFF.

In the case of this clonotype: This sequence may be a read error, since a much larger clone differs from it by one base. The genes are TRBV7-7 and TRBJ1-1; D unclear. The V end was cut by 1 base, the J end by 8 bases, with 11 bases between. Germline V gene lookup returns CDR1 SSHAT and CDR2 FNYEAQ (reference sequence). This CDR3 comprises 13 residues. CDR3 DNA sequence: TGTGCCAGCAGCTTAGTTTCGGGGAACGAAGCTTTCTTT. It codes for CASSLVSGNEAFF.

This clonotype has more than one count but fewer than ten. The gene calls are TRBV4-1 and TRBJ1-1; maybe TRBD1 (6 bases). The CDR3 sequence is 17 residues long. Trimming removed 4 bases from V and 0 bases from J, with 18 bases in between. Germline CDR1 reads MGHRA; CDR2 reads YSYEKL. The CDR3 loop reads CASSRPQGGGMNTEAFF. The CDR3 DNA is TGCGCCAGCAGCCGCCCGCAAGGGGGAGGGATGAACACTGAAGCTTTCTTT.

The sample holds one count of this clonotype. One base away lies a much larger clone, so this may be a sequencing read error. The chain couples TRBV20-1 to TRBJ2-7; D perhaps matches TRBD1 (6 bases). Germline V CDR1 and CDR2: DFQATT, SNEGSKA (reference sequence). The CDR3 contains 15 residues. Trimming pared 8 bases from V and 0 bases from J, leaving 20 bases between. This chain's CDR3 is CSSIIPGAHSYEQYF. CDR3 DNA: TGCAGTTCTATTATCCCAGGGGCCCACTCCTACGAGCAGTACTTC.

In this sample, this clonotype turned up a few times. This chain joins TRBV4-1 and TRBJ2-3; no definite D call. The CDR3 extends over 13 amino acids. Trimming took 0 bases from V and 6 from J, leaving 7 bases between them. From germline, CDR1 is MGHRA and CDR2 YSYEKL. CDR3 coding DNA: TGCGCCAGCAGCCAAGATATAGCTGATACGCAGTATTTT. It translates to CASSQDIADTQYF.

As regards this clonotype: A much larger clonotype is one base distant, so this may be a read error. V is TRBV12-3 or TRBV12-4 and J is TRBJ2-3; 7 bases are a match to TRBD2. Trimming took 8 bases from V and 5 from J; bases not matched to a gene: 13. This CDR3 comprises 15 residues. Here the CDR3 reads CASGTGTTGKDTQYF. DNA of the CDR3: TGTGCCAGCGGAACCGGGACTACAGGCAAAGATACGCAGTATTTT.

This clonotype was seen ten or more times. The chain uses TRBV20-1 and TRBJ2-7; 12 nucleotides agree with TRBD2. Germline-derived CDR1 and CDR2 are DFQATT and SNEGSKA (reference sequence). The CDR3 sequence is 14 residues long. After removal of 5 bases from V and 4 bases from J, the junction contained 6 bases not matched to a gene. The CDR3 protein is CSAWTSGNLYEQYF. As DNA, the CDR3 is TGCAGTGCTTGGACTAGCGGGAATTTATACGAGCAGTACTTC.

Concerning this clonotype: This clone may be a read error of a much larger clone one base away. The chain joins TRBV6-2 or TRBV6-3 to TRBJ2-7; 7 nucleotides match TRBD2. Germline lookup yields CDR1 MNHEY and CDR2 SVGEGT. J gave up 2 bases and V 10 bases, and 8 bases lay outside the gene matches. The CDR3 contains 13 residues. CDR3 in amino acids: CATREGVPYEQYF. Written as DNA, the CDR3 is TGTGCCACCAGGGAGGGTGTCCCCTACGAGCAGTACTTC.

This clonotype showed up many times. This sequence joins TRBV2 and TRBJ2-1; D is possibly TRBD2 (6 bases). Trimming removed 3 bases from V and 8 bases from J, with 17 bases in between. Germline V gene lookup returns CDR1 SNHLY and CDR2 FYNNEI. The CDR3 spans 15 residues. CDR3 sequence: CASSEREVVGDEQFF. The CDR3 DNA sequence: TGTGCCAGCAGTGAGCGGGAAGTGGTCGGCGATGAGCAGTTCTTC.

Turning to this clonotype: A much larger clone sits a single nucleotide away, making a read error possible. The CDR3 loop reads CASSPWTGETSPLHF. In DNA, the CDR3 is TGTGCCAGCAGCCCTTGGACAGGGGAAACCTCACCCCTCCACTTT. The chain has TRBV7-2 and TRBJ1-6; 9 positions match TRBD1. CDR3 size: 15 residues. Trimming took 5 bases from V and 10 from J; bases not matched to a gene: 9. CDR1 is SGHTA and CDR2 is FQGNSA in the germline V gene.

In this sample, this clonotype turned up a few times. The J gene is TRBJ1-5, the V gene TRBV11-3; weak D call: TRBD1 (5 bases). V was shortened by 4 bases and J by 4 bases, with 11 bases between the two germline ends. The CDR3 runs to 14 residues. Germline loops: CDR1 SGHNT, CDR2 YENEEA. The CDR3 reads CASSSTERNQPQHF. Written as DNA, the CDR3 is TGTGCCAGCAGCTCGACAGAGAGAAATCAGCCCCAGCATTTT.

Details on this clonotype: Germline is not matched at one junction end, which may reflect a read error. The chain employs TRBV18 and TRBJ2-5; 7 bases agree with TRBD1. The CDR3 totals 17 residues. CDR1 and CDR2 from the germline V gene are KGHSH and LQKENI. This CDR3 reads CAISPGYRGLRAETQYF. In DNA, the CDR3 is TGTGCCATCTCACCAGGCTACAGGGGATTAAGAGCAGAGACCCAGTACTTC.

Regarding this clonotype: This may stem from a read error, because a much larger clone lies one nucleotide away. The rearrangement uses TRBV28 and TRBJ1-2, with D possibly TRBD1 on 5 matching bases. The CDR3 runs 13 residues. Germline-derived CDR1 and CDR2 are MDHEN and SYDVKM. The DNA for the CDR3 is TGTGCCAGCATAGCGGGGGATGTAGGTGGCTACAACTTC. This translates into CASIAGDVGGYNF.

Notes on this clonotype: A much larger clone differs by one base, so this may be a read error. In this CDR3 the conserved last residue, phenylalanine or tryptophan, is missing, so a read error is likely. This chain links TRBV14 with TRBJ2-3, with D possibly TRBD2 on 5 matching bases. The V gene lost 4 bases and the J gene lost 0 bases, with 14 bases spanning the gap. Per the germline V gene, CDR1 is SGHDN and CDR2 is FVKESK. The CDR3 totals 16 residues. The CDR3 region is CASSPRSGGSTDTQYS. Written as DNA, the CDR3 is TGTGCCAGCAGCCCTCGGAGCGGCGGAAGCACAGATACGCAGTATTCT.

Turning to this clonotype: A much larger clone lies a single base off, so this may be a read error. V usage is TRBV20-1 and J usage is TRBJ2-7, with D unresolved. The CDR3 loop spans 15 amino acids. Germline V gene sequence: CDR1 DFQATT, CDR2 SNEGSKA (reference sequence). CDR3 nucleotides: TGCAGTGCTAGAGACCCCCGGGCTCAGACCTACCAGCAGTACTTC. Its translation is CSARDPRAQTYQQYF.

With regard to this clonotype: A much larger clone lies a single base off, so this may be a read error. The CDR3 DNA is TGTGCCATCAGGGGGACTAGCGTGAGATTGGGTGAGCAGTTCTTC. Its protein product is CAIRGTSVRLGEQFF. The genes are TRBV10-3 and TRBJ2-1; the match to TRBD2 covers 10 bases. There are 15 residues in the CDR3. Germline V gene lookup returns CDR1 ENHRY and CDR2 SYGVKD. V shed 6 bases and J 9 bases; nucleotides not matched to a gene: 11.

The CDR3 reads CASRGVDGAPYEQYF. The CDR3 DNA reads as TGTGCCAGCAGGGGAGTGGACGGAGCGCCCTACGAGCAGTACTTC. The J gene is TRBJ2-7, the V gene TRBV6-1, with D perhaps matching TRBD2 (5 bases). CDR3 size: 15 residues. Per germline, CDR1 MNHNS and CDR2 SASEGT. The V gene lost 6 bases and the J gene lost 2 bases, with 17 bases spanning the gap.

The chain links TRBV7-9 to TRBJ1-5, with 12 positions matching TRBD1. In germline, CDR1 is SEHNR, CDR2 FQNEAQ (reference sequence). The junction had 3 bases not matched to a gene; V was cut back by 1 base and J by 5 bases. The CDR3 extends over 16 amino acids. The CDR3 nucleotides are TGTGCCAGCAGCTTAGGGGGACAGGGGGCCGATCAGCCCCAGCATTTT. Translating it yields CASSLGGQGADQPQHF.

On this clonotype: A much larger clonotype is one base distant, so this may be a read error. The CDR3 DNA reads TGTGCCAGCAGCGTAACTTTGACTAGAGACGAGCAGTACTTC. Translation gives CASSVTLTRDEQYF. The V call is TRBV7-2, the J call TRBJ2-7; D might be TRBD2 (6 bases). With 5 bases removed from V and 5 bases from J, the gap between germline ends came to 16 bases. Germline V gene sequence: CDR1 SGHTA, CDR2 FQGNSA. This CDR3 has 14 residues. The full variable domain, completed using reference TRBV7-2 and TRBJ2-7, is GAGVSQSPSNKVTEKGKDVELRCDPISGHTALYWYRQSLGQGLEFLIYFQGNSAPDKSGLPSDRFSAERTGGSVSTLTIQRTQQEDSAVYLCASSVTLTRDEQYFGPGTRLTVT.

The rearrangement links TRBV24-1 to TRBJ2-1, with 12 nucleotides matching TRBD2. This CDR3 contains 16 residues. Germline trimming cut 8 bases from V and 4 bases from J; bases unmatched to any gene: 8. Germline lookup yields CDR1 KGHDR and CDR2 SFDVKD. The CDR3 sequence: CATTKKLAGGYNEQFF. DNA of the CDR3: TGTGCCACCACCAAAAAACTAGCGGGAGGTTACAATGAGCAGTTCTTC.

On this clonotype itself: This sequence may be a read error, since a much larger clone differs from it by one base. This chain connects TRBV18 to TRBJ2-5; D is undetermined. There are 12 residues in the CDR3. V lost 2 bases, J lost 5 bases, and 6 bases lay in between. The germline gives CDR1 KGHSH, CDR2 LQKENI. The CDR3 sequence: CASSPELETQYF. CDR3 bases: TGTGCCAGCTCACCAGAGTTGGAGACCCAGTACTTC.